The TCR beta chain described here comes from a study of blood T cell repertoires in COVID-19. The length of the CDR3 is 13 residues. Trimming removed 0 bases at V and 6 bases at J, with 11 bases between. Germline loops: CDR1 GTSNPN, CDR2 SVGIG (reference sequence). Produced via immunoSEQ multiplex PCR; TCRdb's table is partial and in-frame only. The table lists a few hundred thousand clones, around four fifths of them singletons. The chain is built from TRBV30 and TRBJ1-2; D is possibly TRBD1 (5 bases). Sequenced sample: peripheral blood. The clonotype was recovered from a man aged 50 to 59 with active or convalescent COVID-19. The CDR3 DNA sequence: TGTGCCTGGAGTGTACATCCGGGGGATGGCTACACCTTC. Translated, it gives CAWSVHPGDGYTF.